This T cell receptor (beta chain) was identified in a study of cytomegalovirus exposure and HLA in healthy donors. About the research overall: Of 300 to 450 genotyped donors, 81% clustered with self-reported Caucasian donors.

The PCR was carried out with 60 Vbeta primers and 13 Jbeta primers. TCRdb's copy holds only in-frame clones and misses some; the assay was immunoSEQ multiplex PCR. Of approximately 100,000 clones in the sample, about 80% are singletons; the top ten hold about 3.1%. To note about this clone: The antigen remains unidentified.

The germline V gene encodes CDR1 SGHTA and CDR2 FQGNSA. The CDR3 spans 16 residues. Trimming removed 5 bases at V and 6 bases at J, with 17 bases between. Overall study findings and caveats: TCR beta chains numbering roughly 150 were designated cytomegalovirus-associated. A later analysis linked a missense variant in DCLRE1C to the trimming of TCR beta V and J genes.

The sequenced sample was PBMCs. The source of this sequence is a woman aged 40 to 50 in good health and CMV-seronegative. The chain employs TRBV7-2 and TRBJ1-6, with D possibly TRBD1 on 5 matching bases. Here the CDR3 reads CASSALGGFGNSPLHF. In DNA, the CDR3 is TGTGCCAGCAGCGCCTTGGGGGGGTTTGGTAATTCACCCCTCCACTTT.